Reported below is one T cell receptor (beta chain). This CDR3 is built from 13 residues. Germline assignment: CDR1 MNHNS and CDR2 SASEGT. The authors made TCR beta cDNA libraries by 5'RACE template switching. This switching added a universal primer site and UMIs. TCRdb re-called the 5' RACE reads and shows each CDR3 protein once, DNA omitted. Recorded here are some 460,000 distinct CDR3 sequences; the top ten clones represent over 1.1%. This specimen comes from a study of T cells expressing NK-cell markers. About the study: Sequencing covered eight donors, seven HCMV-seropositive and one seronegative.

This clonotype was sampled from a woman aged 45-65 years in good health. The sample consisted of blood T cells: a sorted CD56 or NKG2C T cell subset, CD4+ or CD8+ T cells, or bulk PBMC T cells (not recorded which). The chain employs TRBV6-1 and TRBJ1-5. The CDR3 protein is CASSEQEHQPQHF.